This record looks at one TCR beta chain sequence and its context. This sample is part of a study of T cell changes during pregnancy in multiple sclerosis. From germline, CDR1 is MNHEY and CDR2 SVGAGI. The CDR3 totals 14 residues. Trimming at V came to 2 bases and at J to 7 bases, leaving 5 bases not matched to a gene. Sequencing was performed with immunoSEQ multiplex PCR; in TCRdb, only in-frame clones are kept and a portion is missing. This table has about 28,000 clones, around 88% appearing once. This receptor was obtained from a female donor in good health, enrolled as a control in a pregnancy study. This chain connects TRBV6-5 to TRBJ2-1, with TRBD2 matching 7 bases. The sample in question was CD4+ T cells from peripheral blood mononuclear cells, obtained in the first trimester of pregnancy. The CDR3 sequence is CASSYAAGRNEQFF. The CDR3 nucleotides read TGTGCCAGCAGTTACGCAGCGGGGCGGAATGAGCAGTTCTTC.